Shown below are 8 T cell receptor beta chains from a single sample sequenced in a study of blood T cell repertoires in COVID-19. Measured with immunoSEQ multiplex PCR; TCRdb has only the in-frame clones, and not every one. The top ten clones hold approximately 4.5% of a sample with 260,000 or so clones, roughly 82% of them seen once. Sequencing was carried out using peripheral blood. The receptors come from a woman in her 70s with acute or convalescent COVID-19.

The chain uses TRBV14 and TRBJ2-7; 9 bases fit TRBD1. With V trimmed by 4 bases and J by 6 bases, 10 bases remained unmatched. Germline assignment: CDR1 SGHDN and CDR2 FVKESK. The CDR3 is 15 amino acids. This CDR3 reads CASSPRTGAMVEQYF. The CDR3 nucleotides are TGTGCCAGCAGCCCCAGGACAGGGGCAATGGTCGAGCAGTACTTC.

This clone has a single count. V usage is TRBV5-1 and J usage is TRBJ1-6; the D gene is possibly TRBD1 (6 bases). This CDR3 spans 15 amino acids. Between the trimmed V and J ends, which lost 4 bases and 6 bases, there was a span of 14 bases. Germline V gene data show CDR1 as SGHRS and CDR2 as YFSETQ. For the CDR3, the DNA is TGCGCCAGCAGCACGGACAGAGCCCCTAATTCACCCCTCCACTTT. This gives the protein CASSTDRAPNSPLHF.

This clone has a single count. This sequence joins TRBV5-1 and TRBJ1-4; 11 bases match TRBD1. Germline loops: CDR1 SGHRS, CDR2 YFSETQ. Losses at the gene ends were 4 bases for V and 8 bases for J; bases not matched to a gene: 10. The CDR3 has 16 amino acids. CDR3 residues: CASSQLGQGGMEKLFF. DNA of the CDR3: TGCGCCAGCAGCCAACTGGGACAGGGGGGAATGGAAAAACTGTTTTTT.

The chain links TRBV2 to TRBJ2-1; D is possibly TRBD1 (6 bases). V was pared by 5 bases and J by 7 bases, with 9 bases between. The length of the CDR3 is 12 residues. CDR1 is SNHLY, CDR2 FYNNEI, per germline. This CDR3 reads CASSQDRNEQFF. The CDR3 DNA reads TGTGCCAGCAGTCAGGACAGAAATGAGCAGTTCTTC.

This clone came up many times. The chain is built from TRBV6-5 and TRBJ1-5; D is unclear. Trimming took off 4 bases at V and 4 bases at J, with 5 bases between the two ends. Looked up from germline, CDR1 is MNHEY and CDR2 is SVGAGI. The CDR3 extends over 12 amino acids. CDR3 DNA: TGTGCCAGCAGTTCCCCAAATCAGCCCCAGCATTTT. Translating gives CASSSPNQPQHF.

The rearrangement links TRBV27 to TRBJ1-1; TRBD1 matches 7 bases. This CDR3 is built from 14 residues. V trimming: 5 bases; J trimming: 5 bases; junction bases outside the gene matches: 8. The germline CDR1 and CDR2 sequences are MNHEY and SMNVEV (reference sequence). In DNA, the CDR3 is TGTGCCAGCAGTAGTTACAGGGGAGGAACTGAAGCTTTCTTT. It is translated as CASSSYRGGTEAFF.

The genes are TRBV12-3 or TRBV12-4 and TRBJ2-5, with D tentatively TRBD2 (6 bases). This CDR3 contains 12 residues. The germline V and J ends were trimmed by 6 bases and 4 bases, with 9 bases remaining between them. CDR3 sequence: CASRRGGETQYF. As DNA, the CDR3 is TGTGCCAGCAGAAGGGGAGGAGAGACCCAGTACTTC.

V is TRBV19 and J is TRBJ1-5; 7 nucleotides line up with TRBD1. The V and J ends lost 0 bases and 4 bases, in that order; junction bases with no gene match: 6. This CDR3 comprises 16 residues. Germline values: CDR1 LNHDA, CDR2 SQIVND (reference sequence). CDR3 residues: CASSIDSRDSNQPQHF. The DNA of the CDR3 is TGTGCCAGTAGTATAGATTCCCGGGACAGTAATCAGCCCCAGCATTTT.